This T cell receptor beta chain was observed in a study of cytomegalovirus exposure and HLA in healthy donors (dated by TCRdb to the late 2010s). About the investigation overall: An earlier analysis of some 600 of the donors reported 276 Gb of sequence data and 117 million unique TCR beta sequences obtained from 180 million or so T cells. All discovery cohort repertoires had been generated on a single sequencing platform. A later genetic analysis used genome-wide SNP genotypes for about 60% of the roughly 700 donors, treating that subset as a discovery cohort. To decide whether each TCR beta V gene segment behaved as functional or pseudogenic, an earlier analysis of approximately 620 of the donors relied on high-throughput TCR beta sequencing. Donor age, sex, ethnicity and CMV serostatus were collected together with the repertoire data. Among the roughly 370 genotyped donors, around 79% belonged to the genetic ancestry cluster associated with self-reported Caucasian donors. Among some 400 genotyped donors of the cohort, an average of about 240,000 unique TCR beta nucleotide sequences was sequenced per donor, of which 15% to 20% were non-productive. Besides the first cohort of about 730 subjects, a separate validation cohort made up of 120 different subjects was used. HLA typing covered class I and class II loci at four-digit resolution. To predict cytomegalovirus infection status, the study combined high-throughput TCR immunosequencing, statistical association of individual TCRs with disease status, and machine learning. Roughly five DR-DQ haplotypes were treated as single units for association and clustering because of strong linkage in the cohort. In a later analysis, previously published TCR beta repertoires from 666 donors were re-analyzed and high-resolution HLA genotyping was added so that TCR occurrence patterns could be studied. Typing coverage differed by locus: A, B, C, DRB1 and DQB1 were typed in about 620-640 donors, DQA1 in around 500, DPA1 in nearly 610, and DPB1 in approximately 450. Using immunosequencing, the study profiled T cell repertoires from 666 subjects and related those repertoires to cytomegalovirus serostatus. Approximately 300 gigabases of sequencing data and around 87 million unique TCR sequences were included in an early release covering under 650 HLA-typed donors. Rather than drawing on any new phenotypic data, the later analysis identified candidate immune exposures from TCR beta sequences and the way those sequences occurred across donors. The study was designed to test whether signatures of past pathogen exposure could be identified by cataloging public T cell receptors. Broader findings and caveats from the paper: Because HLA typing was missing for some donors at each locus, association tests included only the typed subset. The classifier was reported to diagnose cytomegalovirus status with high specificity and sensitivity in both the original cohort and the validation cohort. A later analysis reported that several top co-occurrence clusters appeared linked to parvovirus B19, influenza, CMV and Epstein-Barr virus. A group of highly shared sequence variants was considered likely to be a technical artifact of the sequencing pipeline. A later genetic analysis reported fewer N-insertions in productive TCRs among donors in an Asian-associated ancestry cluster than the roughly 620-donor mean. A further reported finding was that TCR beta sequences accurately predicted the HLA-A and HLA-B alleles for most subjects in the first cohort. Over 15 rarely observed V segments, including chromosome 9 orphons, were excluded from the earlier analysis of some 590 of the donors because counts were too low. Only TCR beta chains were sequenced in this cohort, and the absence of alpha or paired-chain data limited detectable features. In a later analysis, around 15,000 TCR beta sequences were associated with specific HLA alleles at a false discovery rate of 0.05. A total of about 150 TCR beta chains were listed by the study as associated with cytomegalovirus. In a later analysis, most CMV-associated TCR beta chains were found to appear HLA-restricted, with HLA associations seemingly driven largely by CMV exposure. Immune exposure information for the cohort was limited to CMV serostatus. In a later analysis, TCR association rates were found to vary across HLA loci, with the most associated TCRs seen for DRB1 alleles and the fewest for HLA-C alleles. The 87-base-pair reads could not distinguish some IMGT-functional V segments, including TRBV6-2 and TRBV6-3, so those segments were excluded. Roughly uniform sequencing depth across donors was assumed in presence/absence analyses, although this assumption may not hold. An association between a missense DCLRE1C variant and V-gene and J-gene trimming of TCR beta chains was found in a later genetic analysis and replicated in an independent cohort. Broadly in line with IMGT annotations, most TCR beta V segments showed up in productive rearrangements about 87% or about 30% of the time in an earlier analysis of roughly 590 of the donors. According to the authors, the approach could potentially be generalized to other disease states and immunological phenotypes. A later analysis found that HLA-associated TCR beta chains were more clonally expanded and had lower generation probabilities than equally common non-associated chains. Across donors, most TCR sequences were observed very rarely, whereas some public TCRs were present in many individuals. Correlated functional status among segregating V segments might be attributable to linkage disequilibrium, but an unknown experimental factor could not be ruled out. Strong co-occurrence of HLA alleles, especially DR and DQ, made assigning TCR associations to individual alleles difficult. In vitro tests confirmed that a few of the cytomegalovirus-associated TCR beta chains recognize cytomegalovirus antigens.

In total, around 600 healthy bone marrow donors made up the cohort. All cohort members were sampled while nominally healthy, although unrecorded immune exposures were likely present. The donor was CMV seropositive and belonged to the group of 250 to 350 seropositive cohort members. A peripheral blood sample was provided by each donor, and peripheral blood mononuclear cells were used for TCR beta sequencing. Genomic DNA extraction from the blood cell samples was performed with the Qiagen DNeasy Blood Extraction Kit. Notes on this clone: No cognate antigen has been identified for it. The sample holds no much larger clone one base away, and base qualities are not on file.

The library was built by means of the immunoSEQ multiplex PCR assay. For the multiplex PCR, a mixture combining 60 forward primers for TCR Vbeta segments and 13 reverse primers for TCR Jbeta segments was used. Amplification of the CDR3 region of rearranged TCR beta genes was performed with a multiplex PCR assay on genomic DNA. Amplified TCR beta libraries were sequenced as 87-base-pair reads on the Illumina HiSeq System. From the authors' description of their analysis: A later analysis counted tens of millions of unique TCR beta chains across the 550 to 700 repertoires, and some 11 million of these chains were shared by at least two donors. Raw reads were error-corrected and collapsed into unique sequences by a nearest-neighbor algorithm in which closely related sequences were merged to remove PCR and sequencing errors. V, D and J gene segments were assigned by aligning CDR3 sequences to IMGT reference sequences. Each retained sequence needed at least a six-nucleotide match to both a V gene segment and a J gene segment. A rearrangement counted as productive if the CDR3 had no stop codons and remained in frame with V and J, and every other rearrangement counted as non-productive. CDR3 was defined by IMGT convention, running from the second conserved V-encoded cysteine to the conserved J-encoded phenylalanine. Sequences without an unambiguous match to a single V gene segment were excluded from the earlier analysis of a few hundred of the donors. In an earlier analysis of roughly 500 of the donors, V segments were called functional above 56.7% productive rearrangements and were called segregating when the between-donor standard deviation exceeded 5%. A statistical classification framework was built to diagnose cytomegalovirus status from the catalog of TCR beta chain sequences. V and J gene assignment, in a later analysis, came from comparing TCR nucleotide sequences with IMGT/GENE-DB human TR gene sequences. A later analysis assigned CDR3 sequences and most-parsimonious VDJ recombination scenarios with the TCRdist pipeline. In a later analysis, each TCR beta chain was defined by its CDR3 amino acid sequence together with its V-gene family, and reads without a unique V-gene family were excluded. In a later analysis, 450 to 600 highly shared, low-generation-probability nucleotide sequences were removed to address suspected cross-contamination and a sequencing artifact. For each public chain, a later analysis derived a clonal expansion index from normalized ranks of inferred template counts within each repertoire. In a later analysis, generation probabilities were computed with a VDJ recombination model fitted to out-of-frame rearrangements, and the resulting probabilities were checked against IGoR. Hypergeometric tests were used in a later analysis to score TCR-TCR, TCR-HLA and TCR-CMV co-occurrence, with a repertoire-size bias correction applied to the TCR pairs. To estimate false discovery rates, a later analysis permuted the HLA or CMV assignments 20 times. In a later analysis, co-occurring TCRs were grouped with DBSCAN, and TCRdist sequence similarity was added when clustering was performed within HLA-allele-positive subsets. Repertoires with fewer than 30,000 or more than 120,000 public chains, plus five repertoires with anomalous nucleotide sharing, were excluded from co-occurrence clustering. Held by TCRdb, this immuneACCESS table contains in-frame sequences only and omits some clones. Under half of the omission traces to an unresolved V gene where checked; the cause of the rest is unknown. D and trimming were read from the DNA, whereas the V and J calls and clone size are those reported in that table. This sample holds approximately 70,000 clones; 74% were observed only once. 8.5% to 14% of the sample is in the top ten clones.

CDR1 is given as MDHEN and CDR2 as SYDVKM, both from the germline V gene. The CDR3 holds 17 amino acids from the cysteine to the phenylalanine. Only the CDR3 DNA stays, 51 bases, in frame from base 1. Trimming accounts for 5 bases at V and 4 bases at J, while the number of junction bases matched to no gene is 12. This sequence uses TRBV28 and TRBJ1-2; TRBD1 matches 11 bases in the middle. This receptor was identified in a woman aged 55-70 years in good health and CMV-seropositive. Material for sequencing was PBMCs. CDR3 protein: CASSRVGQGTGGYGYTF. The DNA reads TGTGCCAGCAGTCGTGTGGGACAAGGGACAGGGGGCTATGGCTACACCTTC.